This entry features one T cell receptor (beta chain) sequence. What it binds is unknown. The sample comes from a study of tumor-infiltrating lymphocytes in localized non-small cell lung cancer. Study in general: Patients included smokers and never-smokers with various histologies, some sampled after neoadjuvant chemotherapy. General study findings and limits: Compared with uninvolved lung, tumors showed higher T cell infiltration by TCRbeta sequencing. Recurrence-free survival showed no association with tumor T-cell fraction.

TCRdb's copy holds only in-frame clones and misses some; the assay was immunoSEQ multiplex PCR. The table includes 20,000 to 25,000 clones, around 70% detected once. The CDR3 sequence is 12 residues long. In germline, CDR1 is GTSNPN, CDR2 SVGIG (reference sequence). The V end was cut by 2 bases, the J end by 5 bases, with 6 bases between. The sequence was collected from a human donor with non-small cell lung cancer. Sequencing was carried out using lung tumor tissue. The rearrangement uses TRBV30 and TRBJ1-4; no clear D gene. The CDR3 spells CAWSPKNEKLFF. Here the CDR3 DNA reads TGTGCCTGGAGTCCGAAGAATGAAAAACTGTTTTTT.